A single sample gave rise to the 28 T cell receptor beta chains below, sequenced in a study of blood T cell repertoires in COVID-19. Clones were sequenced by immunoSEQ multiplex PCR, and TCRdb holds only the in-frame ones, with some missing. The data show about 190,000 clones, around four fifths seen once. The sequenced sample was peripheral blood. Receptors were obtained from a woman in her 70s with active or convalescent COVID-19.

J is TRBJ1-6 and V is TRBV7-2; D might be TRBD1 (5 bases). Trimming pared 0 bases from V and 6 bases from J, leaving 18 bases between. CDR1 is SGHTA, CDR2 FQGNSA, per germline. This CDR3 spans 18 amino acids. This CDR3 reads CASSLAGATRAFNSPLHF. The CDR3, as DNA: TGTGCCAGCAGCTTAGCTGGGGCCACACGGGCCTTTAATTCACCCCTCCACTTT.

A note on this clone: Just one base apart from a much larger clone, this may be a read error. The CDR3 loop reads CASSVGLADTQYF. CDR3 nucleotide sequence: TGTGCCAGCAGCGTGGGACTAGCGGATACGCAGTATTTT. The chain recombines TRBV5-4 with TRBJ2-3; 10 nucleotides align to TRBD2. Germline lookup yields CDR1 SGHNT and CDR2 YYREEE (reference sequence). Losses at the gene ends were 4 bases for V and 6 bases for J; bases not matched to a gene: 2. The CDR3 spans 13 residues.

This chain links TRBV18 with TRBJ2-7, with TRBD1 matching over 9 bases. Trimming cost V 1 base and J 4 bases; bases outside gene matches: 2. The CDR3 totals 14 residues. Per the germline V gene, CDR1 is KGHSH and CDR2 is LQKENI. The CDR3 loop is CASSPLGTGYEQYF. Here the CDR3 DNA reads TGTGCCAGCTCACCACTGGGGACAGGGTACGAGCAGTACTTC.

The chain links TRBV28 to TRBJ2-7; the D gene is possibly TRBD2 (5 bases). The V end was cut by 8 bases, the J end by 0 bases, with 17 bases between. CDR1 is MDHEN and CDR2 is SYDVKM in the germline V gene. The CDR3 has 15 residues. CDR3 region: CASGGPPPPSYEQYF. The DNA of the CDR3 is TGTGCCAGCGGCGGGCCACCCCCCCCCTCCTACGAGCAGTACTTC.

The CDR3 coding sequence is TGTGCCAGCAGCCTCTGGGGGACAGGGGGCAGGGTTTCTGGGGCCAACGTCCTGACTTTC. This encodes CASSLWGTGGRVSGANVLTF. The V call is TRBV3-1 (or the pseudogene TRBV3-2), the J call TRBJ2-6, with 12 bases aligning to TRBD1. Germline assignment: CDR1 LGHDT and CDR2 YNNKEL (reference sequence). Unmatched junction bases numbered 11, after V lost 4 bases and J lost 1 base. The CDR3 extends over 20 amino acids.

Regarding this clone: Other DNA sequences in this specimen translate into the identical CDR3. The rearrangement links TRBV27 to TRBJ1-5; 7 bases are a match to TRBD1. V dropped 5 bases and J dropped 4; count of bases not matched to a gene: 8. Per germline, CDR1 MNHEY and CDR2 SMNVEV (reference sequence). The CDR3 runs to 15 residues. CDR3 coding DNA: TGTGCCAGCAGTCACGACAGGGCTACGAATCAGCCCCAGCATTTT. Its translation is CASSHDRATNQPQHF.

V is TRBV7-6 and J is TRBJ2-2; perhaps TRBD2 as D (6 bases). The CDR3 is 17 amino acids. Germline CDR1 reads SGHVS; CDR2 reads FNYEAQ. The germline V and J ends were trimmed by 1 base and 1 base, with 13 bases remaining between them. DNA of the CDR3: TGTGCCAGCAGCTTAGAACCCCGGGAGTGGAACACCGGGGAGCTGTTTTTT. This sequence encodes CASSLEPREWNTGELFF.

The chain joins TRBV5-4 to TRBJ2-1; possible D gene TRBD2, 5 bases. This CDR3 has 16 amino acids. Trimming shortened V by 3 bases and J by 0 bases, and 13 bases separated the two germline ends. Germline CDR1 and CDR2: SGHNT and YYREEE (reference sequence). Written as DNA, the CDR3 is TGTGCCAGCAGCTCACCCGGGGAGAGCTCCTACAATGAGCAGTTCTTC. Residues: CASSSPGESSYNEQFF.

The gene calls are TRBV9 and TRBJ2-1, with D possibly TRBD1 on 5 matching bases. The germline gives CDR1 SGDLS, CDR2 YYNGEE. Trimming left V 0 bases short and J 4 bases short, with 5 bases between. The CDR3 sequence is 13 residues long. The CDR3 spells CASSVGQYNEQFF. CDR3 nucleotide sequence: TGTGCCAGCAGCGTAGGACAGTACAATGAGCAGTTCTTC.

The rearrangement links TRBV28 to TRBJ2-1, with TRBD2 matching over 13 bases. The germline V gene has CDR1 MDHEN and CDR2 SYDVKM. V shed 3 bases and J 7 bases; nucleotides not matched to a gene: 3. The CDR3 has 15 amino acids. The DNA of the CDR3 is TGTGCCAGCAGTTTTGGGACTAGCGGGGTAAATGAGCAGTTCTTC. Translation gives CASSFGTSGVNEQFF.

As DNA, the CDR3 is TGTGCCAGCAGCTACGGACAGGGGGCGCGGGTAGGGCAGTACTTC. As protein: CASSYGQGARVGQYF. This rearrangement joins TRBV5-6 to TRBJ2-7; TRBD1 matches 11 bases. Trimming removed 3 bases from V and 9 bases from J; junction bases left unmatched: 11. This CDR3 comprises 15 residues. From germline, CDR1 is SGHDT and CDR2 YYEEEE.

The J gene is TRBJ1-2, the V gene TRBV18; 8 bases map to TRBD1. Unmatched junction bases numbered 10, after V lost 6 bases and J lost 1 base. Per germline, CDR1 KGHSH and CDR2 LQKENI. The CDR3 has 16 amino acids. CDR3 coding DNA: TGTGCCAGCTCCCCCGGACAGGGAGGAGTTAACTATGGCTACACCTTC. This gives the protein CASSPGQGGVNYGYTF.

The gene calls are TRBV28 and TRBJ2-7; D might be TRBD2 (7 bases). With 7 bases removed from V and 7 bases from J, the gap between germline ends came to 11 bases. The germline CDR1 and CDR2 sequences are MDHEN and SYDVKM. The length of the CDR3 is 11 residues. The CDR3 DNA sequence: TGTGCCAGCACGAGGGGGGGGGAGCAGTACTTC. As protein: CASTRGGEQYF.

V is TRBV9 and J is TRBJ2-2, with 9 bases that match TRBD1. The CDR3 has 17 residues. The germline CDR1 and CDR2 sequences are SGDLS and YYNGEE. V shed 4 bases, J shed 5 bases, and the junction held 12 bases outside the gene matches. The CDR3 coding sequence is TGTGCCAGCAGCCCAAGGGACGGGACAGGGAGAACCGGGGAGCTGTTTTTT. Its protein product is CASSPRDGTGRTGELFF.

The rearrangement uses TRBV7-6 and TRBJ1-1, with 9 bases identical to TRBD1. The CDR3 loop spans 13 amino acids. The J segment lost 1 base and the V segment lost 10 bases, leaving 4 bases of the junction unmatched. Per the germline V gene, CDR1 is SGHVS and CDR2 is FNYEAQ. CDR3 sequence: CATGGQGNTEAFF. The CDR3 nucleotides are TGTGCCACCGGGGGACAGGGGAACACTGAAGCTTTCTTT.

The chain employs TRBV9 and TRBJ2-3, with 14 bases lining up with TRBD2. The CDR3 is 19 amino acids. The germline gives CDR1 SGDLS, CDR2 YYNGEE. V shed 0 bases and J 3 bases; nucleotides not matched to a gene: 9. The CDR3 sequence: CASSVGGLAGVSRTDTQYF. In nucleotides, the CDR3 is TGTGCCAGCAGCGTAGGGGGACTAGCGGGAGTGAGTAGGACAGATACGCAGTATTTT.

V usage is TRBV18 and J usage is TRBJ2-7; 10 bases line up with TRBD1. Germline CDR1 is KGHSH and CDR2 is LQKENI. The V and J ends lost 4 bases and 11 bases, in that order; junction bases with no gene match: 11. The CDR3 sequence is 14 residues long. CDR3 DNA sequence: TGTGCCAGCTCACGGCGACAGGGGGCGGGTGAGGAGTACTTC. Protein product: CASSRRQGAGEEYF.

This chain joins TRBV7-2 and TRBJ2-1; D perhaps matches TRBD2 (5 bases). This CDR3 spans 16 amino acids. Germline-derived CDR1 and CDR2 are SGHTA and FQGNSA. Trimming took off 5 bases at V and 6 bases at J, with 20 bases between the two ends. The CDR3 loop is CASSQARRRWSNEQFF. As DNA, the CDR3 is TGTGCCAGCAGCCAGGCCCGAAGGAGGTGGAGCAATGAGCAGTTCTTC.

This chain uses TRBV19 with TRBJ1-6; 7 positions agree with TRBD1. The germline CDR1 and CDR2 sequences are LNHDA and SQIVND (reference sequence). The CDR3 has 13 amino acids. J gave up 9 bases and V 5 bases, and 4 bases lay outside the gene matches. CDR3 region: CASSRQGVSPLHF. CDR3 nucleotide sequence: TGTGCCAGTAGTCGGCAGGGGGTTTCACCCCTCCACTTT.

The V gene is TRBV28, the J gene TRBJ1-2; D possibly corresponds to TRBD1 (5 bases). Germline V gives CDR1 MDHEN, CDR2 SYDVKM. The CDR3 sequence is 16 residues long. Trimming took off 6 bases at V and 4 bases at J, with 21 bases between the two ends. The CDR3 sequence: CASSPHGQGGSYGYTF. The CDR3 DNA is TGTGCCAGCAGCCCTCACGGTCAGGGAGGCTCCTATGGCTACACCTTC.

V usage is TRBV6-1 and J usage is TRBJ2-7; 9 positions agree with TRBD1. Germline trimming cut 3 bases from V and 0 bases from J; bases unmatched to any gene: 6. The CDR3 loop spans 16 amino acids. Germline V gives CDR1 MNHNS, CDR2 SASEGT. The CDR3 here is CASSDLGQGFSYEQYF. The CDR3 DNA follows: TGTGCCAGCAGTGATCTCGGACAGGGGTTCTCCTACGAGCAGTACTTC.

This clone was observed once. The rearrangement uses TRBV6-5 and TRBJ2-3; 9 bases agree with TRBD2. The V segment lost 7 bases and the J segment 5 bases; nucleotides outside the gene matches: 10. The CDR3 length is 15 residues. Germline lookup yields CDR1 MNHEY and CDR2 SVGAGI. In DNA, the CDR3 is TGTGCCAGCAAGGCGGCGGGAGGGCCCCTAGATACGCAGTATTTT. It specifies CASKAAGGPLDTQYF.

The chain recombines TRBV21-1 with TRBJ1-6. TRBV21-1 is termed a pseudogene. The CDR3 consists of 22 residues. In DNA, the CDR3 is TGTGCCAGCAGCAAAGCCTCGAGAAAGAGAACCCCTAGAAGCTCCTATAATTCACCCCTCCACTTT. Translation: CASSKASRKRTPRSSYNSPLHF.

The rearrangement links TRBV9 to TRBJ2-1; TRBD2 agrees at 7 bases. V lost 4 bases to trimming and J lost 2 bases; unmatched junction nucleotides: 6. Germline assignment: CDR1 SGDLS and CDR2 YYNGEE. The CDR3 totals 15 residues. The chain's CDR3 is CASSLGGIAYNEQFF. The DNA for the CDR3 is TGTGCCAGCAGCCTGGGGGGGATTGCCTACAATGAGCAGTTCTTC.

This rearrangement joins TRBV10-3 to TRBJ2-7, with D perhaps matching TRBD2 (5 bases). Germline V gene sequence: CDR1 ENHRY, CDR2 SYGVKD. CDR3 length equals 14 residues. V dropped 10 bases and J dropped 5 bases, with 21 bases sitting between them. CDR3 nucleotides: TGTGCCACAAGGAGATTGGAGCCGGAGGACGAGCAGTACTTC. It is translated as CATRRLEPEDEQYF.

V usage is TRBV11-3 and J usage is TRBJ2-2, with a weak D call TRBD2 (5 bases). The germline CDR1 and CDR2 sequences are SGHNT and YENEEA. The CDR3 is 15 amino acids. V was clipped by 4 bases and J by 5 bases, with 14 bases between them. CDR3 DNA: TGTGCCAGCAGCTCAGACGGGGAATCGACCGGGGAGCTGTTTTTT. This sequence encodes CASSSDGESTGELFF.

This clone was detected a few times. The V gene is TRBV9, the J gene TRBJ2-2; D uncertain. Germline lookup yields CDR1 SGDLS and CDR2 YYNGEE. The CDR3 length is 14 residues. Trimming removed 0 bases at V and 6 bases at J, with 9 bases between. The CDR3 DNA sequence: TGTGCCAGCAGCGTAGGAGGTTACTCCGGGGAGCTGTTTTTT. Encoded protein: CASSVGGYSGELFF. The entire variable domain, with the rest obtained from reference TRBV9 and TRBJ2-2, is as follows: DSGVTQTPKHLITATGQRVTLRCSPRSGDLSVYWYQQSLDQGLQFLIQYYNGEERAKGNILERFSAQQFPDLHSELNLSSLELGDSALYFCASSVGGYSGELFFGEGSRLTVL.

The rearrangement joins TRBV10-1 to TRBJ2-3; 7 bases line up with TRBD2. Germline V gene lookup returns CDR1 WNHNN and CDR2 SYGVQD (reference sequence). V shed 0 bases, J shed 7 bases, and the junction held 4 bases outside the gene matches. The CDR3 sequence is 14 residues long. The CDR3: CASSESLAVYTQYF. The CDR3 DNA reads as TGCGCCAGCAGTGAGTCTCTAGCGGTCTATACGCAGTATTTT.